This T cell receptor (beta chain) was documented in a study of blood T cell repertoires in COVID-19. At the level of the study: Samples came from the United States, Italy and Spain, spanning acute and convalescent COVID-19. In each case, the material was cDNA or gDNA derived from T cells, B-cell-depleted T cells, or PBMCs.

Per the study methods: The assay estimated nucleated cells by amplifying reference gene primers. Profiled with immunoSEQ multiplex PCR; TCRdb holds only in-frame clones, not every one. The V and J calls and the clone size are those of that table, but D and trimming were determined from the DNA. Among about 74,000 clones listed, roughly 91% were seen once. The sample consisted of peripheral blood. The receptor's source is a woman older than 75 with active or convalescent COVID-19.

CDR3 nucleotides: TGTGCCAGCAGCAAAGTTTGGGGCGCAGATACGCAGTATTTT. Protein: CASSKVWGADTQYF. This sequence joins TRBV21-1 and TRBJ2-3; the table assigns TRBD1, which was not confirmed against the DNA. TRBV21-1 is termed a pseudogene. This CDR3 has 14 residues.